These 2 T cell receptor beta chains share one sample of origin, sequenced in a study of graft-versus-host responses after intestinal transplantation. Clones were read by immunoSEQ multiplex PCR, and TCRdb kept only the in-frame ones, dropping some. The profile shows 50,000 to 75,000 clones, 94% of them singletons. These receptors lack a known antigen. The specimen was unstimulated CD4+ T cells sorted from spleen or lymph node cells, collected before transplant. The source of these receptors is a human donor who was the organ donor for an intestinal transplant.

This clone was seen once. V usage is TRBV5-1 and J usage is TRBJ2-5, with a tentative D call TRBD1 (6 bases). This CDR3 is built from 16 residues. Germline V gene lookup returns CDR1 SGHRS and CDR2 YFSETQ. The germline V and J ends were trimmed by 0 bases and 5 bases, with 17 bases remaining between them. The CDR3 bases are TGCGCCAGCAGCTTGGATGAGTACAGGGCCCAGGAGACCCAGTACTTC. This gives the protein CASSLDEYRAQETQYF.

V gene TRBV11-3 combines with J gene TRBJ2-2; TRBD1 aligns across 8 bases. There are 13 residues in the CDR3. Trimming at V came to 5 bases and at J to 6 bases, leaving 2 bases not matched to a gene. Germline lookup yields CDR1 SGHNT and CDR2 YENEEA. The chain's CDR3 is CASSLRGPGELFF. The CDR3 nucleotides are TGTGCCAGCAGCCTCAGGGGGCCCGGGGAGCTGTTTTTT.